This T cell receptor (beta chain) is from a study of shared clonotypes between healthy human individuals. TCRdb keeps only in-frame clones here, not all; method: immunoSEQ multiplex PCR. The sample yields about 96,000 clones, over 60% seen once. Germline CDR1 and CDR2: SGHVS and FQNEAQ. The J segment lost 4 bases and the V segment lost 2 bases, leaving 7 bases of the junction unmatched. The CDR3 spans 16 residues. Sequencing was done on a sample of memory CD8+ T cells sorted from blood. Described subset: CD45RO+ cells pooled with CCR7-negative TemRA cells. The rearrangement uses TRBV7-8 and TRBJ2-1, with 8 nucleotides matching TRBD1. The sequence was collected from a man aged 30-40 years in good health. The CDR3 DNA follows: TGTGCCAGCAGCTTAATGTCAGGGGGCCTGTACAATGAGCAGTTCTTC. Translation: CASSLMSGGLYNEQFF.